Listed below are T cell receptor beta chains from one sample, sequenced in a study of T cells in Graves' hyperthyroidism and ophthalmopathy. MiXCR was run by TCRdb on the multiplex PCR reads, yielding one entry per CDR3 protein. The table shows hundreds of thousands of distinct CDR3 sequences, with roughly 14% occurring only once. Material for sequencing was blood. The receptors originated from a woman aged 40 to 50 with Graves' ophthalmopathy. Both conserved end residues are part of each CDR3. D genes are given only for firm matches. Clone size is stated in some rows and not others, as once, few, many or a class when expanded.

>-|TRBJ1-5|TRBV30|many
TGTGCCTGGAGTGAAATCTGGGATCAGCCCCAGCATTTT
CAWSEIWDQPQHF
>-|TRBJ1-6|TRBV6-1|-
TGTGCCAGCAGTGAGAGTATCCGACCGTTGAGCTCCTATAATTCACCCCTCCACTTT
CASSESIRPLSSYNSPLHF
>TRBD1|TRBJ2-3|TRBV6-6|many
TGTGCCAGCAGTCTAGGACAGGCGATCACAGATACGCAGTATTTT
CASSLGQAITDTQYF
>-|TRBJ2-2|TRBV12-3/TRBV12-4|many
TGTGCCAGCAGTTTTTACACGAACACCGGGGAGCTGTTTTTT
CASSFYTNTGELFF
>TRBD1|TRBJ2-4|TRBV3-1|-
TGTGCCAGCAGCCAAGACTGGGACAGGGATAACATTCAGTACTTC
CASSQDWDRDNIQYF
>-|TRBJ2-5|TRBV19|-
TGTGCCAGTAGTATAGCCGGGGATGGAGAGACCCAGTACTTC
CASSIAGDGETQYF
>TRBD1|TRBJ1-2|TRBV24-1|many
TGTGCCACCAGTGATTCAGGGACAGGGAATCGGCTAGGCTATGGCTACACCTTC
CATSDSGTGNRLGYGYTF
>TRBD2|TRBJ2-5|TRBV14|many
TGTGCCAGCAGCCCTCGGGTGGGGACTAGCGGAGGCCAAGAGACCCAGTACTTC
CASSPRVGTSGGQETQYF
>-|TRBJ2-7|TRBV28|many
TGTGCCAGCAGCCTAGGGCCCCGAAAACAGTACTTC
CASSLGPRKQYF
>TRBD2|TRBJ2-5|TRBV11-2|-
TGTGCCAGCAGCTTAAGATTGGGTTGGGGCGGGAGTGGAGAGACCCAGTACTTC
CASSLRLGWGGSGETQYF
>-|TRBJ2-2|TRBV5-1|many
TGCGCCAGCAGCTTGTTCAGTCCTAACACCGGGGAGCTGTTTTTT
CASSLFSPNTGELFF
>-|TRBJ1-1|TRBV20-1|many
TGCAGTGCCGGTAGACCCATGAACACTGAAGCTTTCTTT
CSAGRPMNTEAFF
>TRBD1|TRBJ1-5|TRBV12-3/TRBV12-4|-
TGTGCCAGCAGCGAAGGACAGGGGATTTATCAGCCCCAGCATTTT
CASSEGQGIYQPQHF
>-|TRBJ2-4|TRBV27|-
TGTGCCAGCAGTTTATCTACGCCAGGGGCGACGGGACACATTCAGTACTTC
CASSLSTPGATGHIQYF
>-|TRBJ2-7|TRBV19|many
TGTGCCAGTAGCGTCTCAGGGAACCCCTCCTACGAGCAGTACTTC
CASSVSGNPSYEQYF
>TRBD1|TRBJ2-5|TRBV27|few
TGTGCCAGCAGTTTAAAGGCCGGGACAGGTTTTCGATCGGGAGAGACCCAGTACTTC
CASSLKAGTGFRSGETQYF
>-|TRBJ2-6|TRBV12-3/TRBV12-4|many
TGTGCCAGCAGACTTCCAGGGGATGGGGCCAACGTCCTGACTTTC
CASRLPGDGANVLTF
>-|TRBJ2-7|TRBV6-5|few
TGTGCCAGCAGTTACTCGGTGGTTTCTAGCTCCTACGAGCAGTACTTC
CASSYSVVSSSYEQYF
>-|TRBJ1-2|TRBV6-2/TRBV6-3|many
TGTGCCAGCAGTTACTCTAAAGTTTATGGCTACACCTTC
CASSYSKVYGYTF
>-|TRBJ1-2|TRBV6-1|-
TGTGCCAGCAGATCTATGGACAGTCGTTATGGCTACACCTTC
CASRSMDSRYGYTF
>-|TRBJ2-7|TRBV6-1|-
TGTGCCAGCAGTGAAGTGGAGGAGGGGAACGAGCAGTACTTC
CASSEVEEGNEQYF
>TRBD1|TRBJ1-5|TRBV27|-
TGTGCCAGCAGTCTGAGGCGGGACAGCTCAGGGAGTCAGCCCCAGCATTTT
CASSLRRDSSGSQPQHF
>TRBD1|TRBJ1-5|TRBV28|many
TGTGCCAGCAGATCTGGACAGGGGGGCTATAGCAATCAGCCCCAGCATTTT
CASRSGQGGYSNQPQHF
>TRBD1|TRBJ2-7|TRBV11-2|many
TGTGCCAGCAGCTCCGGGACAGGGTCGGTGTTGTACTTC
CASSSGTGSVLYF
>TRBD2|TRBJ2-2|TRBV5-1|-
TGCGCCAGCAGAATCGCCACTAGCGGGAGGAACACCGGGGAGCTGTTTTTT
CASRIATSGRNTGELFF
>TRBD1|TRBJ2-5|TRBV2|many
TGTGCCAACAGTGACAGACAGGGATACCAAGAGACCCAGTACTTC
CANSDRQGYQETQYF
>-|TRBJ1-5|TRBV6-4|few
TGTGCCAGCAGTGACTCGAGCGGATTGGGCAATCAGCCCCAGCATTTT
CASSDSSGLGNQPQHF
>-|TRBJ2-4|TRBV6-1|-
TGTGCCAGCAGTGTTTGGGTTTCGGACATTCAGTACTTC
CASSVWVSDIQYF
>-|TRBJ2-5|TRBV19|many
TGTGCCAGTAGTATTGGGTGGGGAGAAGAAGAGACCCAGTACTTC
CASSIGWGEEETQYF
>-|TRBJ2-5|TRBV7-8|many
TGTGCCAGCAGCTTAGTTTACGGGGACATAGACCAAGAGACCCAGTACTTC
CASSLVYGDIDQETQYF
>-|TRBJ2-7|TRBV12-3/TRBV12-4|many
TGTGCCAGCAGCCGCGCCGGGACCTCCTACGAGCAGTACTTC
CASSRAGTSYEQYF
>-|TRBJ1-1|TRBV12-3/TRBV12-4|many
TGTGCCAGCAGATTGGGGGGGGCGCCGAACACTGAAGCTTTCTTT
CASRLGGAPNTEAFF
>TRBD2|TRBJ2-7|TRBV19|few
TGTGCCAGTAGTGCCGGGACGGGGGGACTGGGGAGCTCCTACGAGCAGTACTTC
CASSAGTGGLGSSYEQYF
>-|TRBJ1-2|TRBV27|many
TGTGCCACCATTCCCGAGGACTATGGCTACACCTTC
CATIPEDYGYTF
>-|TRBJ1-5|TRBV15|many
TGTGCCACCAGCTTGCCGGCCGGAACCTATAGCAATCAGCCCCAGCATTTT
CATSLPAGTYSNQPQHF
>-|TRBJ2-4|TRBV20-1|many
TGCAGTGCTATGGGGGGCGCCAAAAACATTCAGTACTTC
CSAMGGAKNIQYF
>TRBD2|TRBJ2-5|TRBV7-2|many
TGTGCCAGCAGCTTAGCCGGGGGGTGGGGGCAAGAGACCCAGTACTTC
CASSLAGGWGQETQYF
>-|TRBJ1-1|TRBV9|many
TGTGCCAGCAGCGCCCGGGATGAAGCTGAAGCTTTCTTT
CASSARDEAEAFF
>TRBD1|TRBJ2-7|TRBV5-5|few
TGTGCCAGCAGCCCAGGACAGGGGAGGGACGAGCAGTGCTTC
CASSPGQGRDEQCF
>-|TRBJ2-7|TRBV6-1|many
TGTGCCAGCAGAGCCGACAACTCCTACGAGCAGTACTTC
CASRADNSYEQYF
>-|TRBJ2-7|TRBV12-3/TRBV12-4|many
TGTGCCAGTACACCCCCTGGGGGCGAGCAGTACTTC
CASTPPGGEQYF
>TRBD1|TRBJ1-2|TRBV7-8|few
TGTGCCAGCAGCTATTCCCAGGGGGCCGGCGGCTACACCTTC
CASSYSQGAGGYTF
>-|TRBJ2-5|TRBV20-1|few
TGCAGTGCTAGATCCCCCCTGTCTCCGGAGACCCAGTACTTC
CSARSPLSPETQYF
>-|TRBJ2-7|TRBV28|many
TGTGCCAGCAGTCTAGTACAGGTCCTCAGCTACGAGCAGTACTTC
CASSLVQVLSYEQYF
>-|TRBJ1-1|TRBV29-1|many
TGCAGCGTTGTCGGCAGGGGAGCCCTGAACACTGAAGCTTTCTTT
CSVVGRGALNTEAFF
>-|TRBJ1-2|TRBV6-1|many
TGTGCCAGCAGACCGACGGCCTACTATGGCTACACCTTC
CASRPTAYYGYTF
>-|TRBJ1-1|TRBV13|many
TGTGCCAGCAGCCTAACTTTTTCAGGGAACACTGAAGCTTTCTTT
CASSLTFSGNTEAFF
>-|TRBJ2-5|TRBV27|many
TGTGCCAGCAGCTCCATGGGGACCCAGTACTTC
CASSSMGTQYF
>-|TRBJ1-1|TRBV12-3/TRBV12-4|many
TGTGCCAGCAGTCCCCGGGGGCGGCTGAACACTGAAGCTTTCTTT
CASSPRGRLNTEAFF
>-|TRBJ2-1|TRBV5-1|many
TGCGCCAGCATCGGGGGAGCAGGCTACAATGAGCAGTTCTTC
CASIGGAGYNEQFF
>TRBD1|TRBJ1-1|TRBV20-1|many
TGCAGTGCTAACGACAGGGGAGGGGTGAACACTGAAGCTTTCTTT
CSANDRGGVNTEAFF
>TRBD1|TRBJ1-1|TRBV6-5|many
TGTGCCAGCAGTTACTTACAGGGGGCGACGGGAGCTGAAGCTTTCTTT
CASSYLQGATGAEAFF
>-|TRBJ2-3|TRBV10-3|-
TGTGCCATCAGTGGAGGTGGGGGGATATTCACAGATACGCAGTATTTT
CAISGGGGIFTDTQYF
>-|TRBJ2-1|TRBV27|many
TGTGCCAGCAGTTTATCCAGGGGCCTCTCCTACAATGAGCAGTTCTTC
CASSLSRGLSYNEQFF
>-|TRBJ1-2|TRBV18|few
TGTGCCAGCTCACCAGCCGAGGGCTACACCTTC
CASSPAEGYTF